This TCR beta chain was identified in a study of technical replicates of blood from several donors. This clone was detected only once. Method: immunoSEQ multiplex PCR; TCRdb's copy keeps in-frame clones and lacks some. The sample has fewer than 85,000 clones, 96% seen once. In germline, CDR1 is SNHLY, CDR2 FYNNEI. This CDR3 has 14 residues. Trimming removed 4 bases at V and 5 bases at J, with 12 bases between. The chain joins TRBV2 to TRBJ1-5; a possible D gene is TRBD1 (5 bases). The TCR originated in a human donor in good health. The sequencing sample was made of T cells isolated from PBMCs. In DNA, the CDR3 is TGTGCCAGCAGTGGGCAGGGTGCCGATCAGCCCCAGCATTTT. This translates into CASSGQGADQPQHF.